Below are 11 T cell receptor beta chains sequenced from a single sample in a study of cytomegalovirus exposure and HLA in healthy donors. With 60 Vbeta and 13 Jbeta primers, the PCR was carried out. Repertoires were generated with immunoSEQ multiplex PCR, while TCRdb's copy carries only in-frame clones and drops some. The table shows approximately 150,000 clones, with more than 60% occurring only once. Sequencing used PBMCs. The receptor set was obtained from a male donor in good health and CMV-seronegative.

CDR3 sequence reads: CASSYLRGKGDTEAFF. CDR3 DNA sequence: TGTGCCAGCAGTTACCTCCGGGGGAAAGGTGACACTGAAGCTTTCTTT. V is TRBV6-5 and J is TRBJ1-1; TRBD1 is a possible D gene (5 bases). Trimming shortened V by 2 bases and J by 3 bases, and 16 bases separated the two germline ends. The CDR3 consists of 16 residues. Germline V CDR1 and CDR2: MNHEY, SVGAGI.

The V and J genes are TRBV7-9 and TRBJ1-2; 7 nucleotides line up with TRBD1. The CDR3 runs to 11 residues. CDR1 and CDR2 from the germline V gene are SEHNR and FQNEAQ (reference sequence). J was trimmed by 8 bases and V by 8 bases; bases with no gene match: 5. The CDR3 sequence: CASYRGHGYTF. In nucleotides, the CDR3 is TGTGCCAGCTACAGGGGACACGGCTACACCTTC.

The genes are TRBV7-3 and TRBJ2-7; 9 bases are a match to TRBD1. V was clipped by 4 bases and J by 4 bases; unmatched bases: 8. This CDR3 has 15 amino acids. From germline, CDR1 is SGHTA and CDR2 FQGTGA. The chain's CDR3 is CASSYPGQGRYEQYF. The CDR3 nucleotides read TGTGCCAGCAGCTACCCCGGACAGGGGAGATACGAGCAGTACTTC.

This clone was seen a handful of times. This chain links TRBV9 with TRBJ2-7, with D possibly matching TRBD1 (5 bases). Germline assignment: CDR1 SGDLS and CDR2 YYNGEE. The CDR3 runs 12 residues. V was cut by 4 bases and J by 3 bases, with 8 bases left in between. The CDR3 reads CASSPQGYEQYF. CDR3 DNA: TGTGCCAGCAGCCCCCAGGGCTACGAGCAGTACTTC.

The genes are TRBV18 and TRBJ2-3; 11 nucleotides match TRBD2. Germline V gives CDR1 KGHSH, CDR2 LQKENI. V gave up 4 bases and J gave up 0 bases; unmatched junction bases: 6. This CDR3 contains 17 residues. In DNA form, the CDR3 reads TGTGCCAGCTCACTCTCGACTAGCGGGGCTAGCACAGATACGCAGTATTTT. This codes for CASSLSTSGASTDTQYF.

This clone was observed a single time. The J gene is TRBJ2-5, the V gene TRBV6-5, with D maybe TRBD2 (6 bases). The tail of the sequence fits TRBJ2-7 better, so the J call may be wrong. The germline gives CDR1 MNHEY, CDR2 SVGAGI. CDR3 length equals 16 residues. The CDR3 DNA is TGTGCCAGCAGTTACGCCGGGGGTCTAGGGGCCTACGAGCAGTACTTC. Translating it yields CASSYAGGLGAYEQYF.

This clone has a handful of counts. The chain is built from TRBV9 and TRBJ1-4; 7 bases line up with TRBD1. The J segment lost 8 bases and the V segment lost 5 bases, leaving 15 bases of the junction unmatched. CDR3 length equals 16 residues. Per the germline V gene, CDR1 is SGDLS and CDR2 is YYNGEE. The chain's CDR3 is CASSLGIGGWEEKLFF. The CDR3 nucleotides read TGTGCCAGCAGTCTCGGGATAGGGGGCTGGGAGGAAAAACTGTTTTTT.

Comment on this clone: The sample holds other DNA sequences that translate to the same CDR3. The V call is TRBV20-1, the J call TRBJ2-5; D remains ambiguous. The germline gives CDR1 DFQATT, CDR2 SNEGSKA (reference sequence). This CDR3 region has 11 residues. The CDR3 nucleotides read TGCAGCGCTCCCTTGCAAGAGACCCAGTACTTC. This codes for CSAPLQETQYF.

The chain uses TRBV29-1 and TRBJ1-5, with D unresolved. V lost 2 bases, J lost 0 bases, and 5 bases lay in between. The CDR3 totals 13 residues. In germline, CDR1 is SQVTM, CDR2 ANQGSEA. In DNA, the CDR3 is TGCAGCGTTGAATACAGTAGCAATCAGCCCCAGCATTTT. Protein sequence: CSVEYSSNQPQHF.

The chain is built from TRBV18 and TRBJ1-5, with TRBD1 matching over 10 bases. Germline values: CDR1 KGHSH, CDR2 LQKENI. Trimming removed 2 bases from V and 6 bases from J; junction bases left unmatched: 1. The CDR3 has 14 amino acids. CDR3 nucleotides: TGTGCCAGCTCACCAGGACAGGGGGGTCAGCCCCAGCATTTT. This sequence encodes CASSPGQGGQPQHF.

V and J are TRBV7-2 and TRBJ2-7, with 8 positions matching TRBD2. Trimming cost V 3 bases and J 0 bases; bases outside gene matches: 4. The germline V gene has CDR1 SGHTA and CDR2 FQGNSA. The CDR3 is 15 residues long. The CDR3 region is CASSFGGGHSYEQYF. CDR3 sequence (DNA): TGTGCCAGCAGCTTCGGCGGGGGGCACTCCTACGAGCAGTACTTC.